These 7 T cell receptor beta chains were all obtained from the same sample, sequenced in a study of shared clonotypes between healthy human individuals. The method was immunoSEQ multiplex PCR; TCRdb's version includes in-frame clones alone and lacks a portion of them. The sample holds millions of clones, about 95% seen once. CD45RO-negative, CCR7-positively selected cells formed the naive CD8 fraction, excluding terminally differentiated effector memory CD45RA+ cells. The source material was naive CD8+ T cells sorted from blood. Every receptor here comes from a man in his late teens or twenties in good health.

V is TRBV4-1 and J is TRBJ2-7; perhaps TRBD2 as D (5 bases). The V end was cut by 1 base, the J end by 3 bases, with 10 bases between. The CDR3 is 14 amino acids. The germline V gene has CDR1 MGHRA and CDR2 YSYEKL. This CDR3 is CASSQAFGVYEQYF. DNA of the CDR3: TGCGCCAGCAGCCAAGCATTCGGGGTCTACGAGCAGTACTTC.

The chain uses TRBV4-1 and TRBJ1-5; 7 bases fit TRBD1. The junction had 3 bases not matched to a gene; V was cut back by 0 bases and J by 4 bases. CDR3 length: 15 amino acids. CDR1 and CDR2 from the germline V gene are MGHRA and YSYEKL. As DNA, the CDR3 is TGCGCCAGCAGCCAAGAACCCAGGGGGAATCAGCCCCAGCATTTT. It encodes CASSQEPRGNQPQHF.

J is TRBJ2-5 and V is TRBV6-6, with D perhaps TRBD1 (6 bases). The CDR3 covers 15 residues. The V end was cut by 4 bases, the J end by 2 bases, with 14 bases between. Germline-derived CDR1 and CDR2 are MNHNY and SVGAGI (reference sequence). Here the CDR3 DNA reads TGTGCCAGCAGTTCTCCGACAGGAGTTCAAGAGACCCAGTACTTC. This sequence encodes CASSSPTGVQETQYF.

This chain connects TRBV7-9 to TRBJ1-3; TRBD1 agrees at 9 bases. With V trimmed by 5 bases and J by 0 bases, 5 bases remained unmatched. Germline values: CDR1 SEHNR, CDR2 FQNEAQ (reference sequence). This CDR3 is 16 amino acids long. The CDR3 DNA follows: TGTGCCAGCAGCCCCGGGACAGGGCTCTCTGGAAACACCATATATTTT. It codes for CASSPGTGLSGNTIYF.

This chain connects TRBV19 to TRBJ2-1; TRBD1 is a possible D gene (5 bases). Germline CDR1 LNHDA, CDR2 SQIVND (reference sequence). This CDR3 has 16 residues. The ends were cut back, 0 bases at V and 3 bases at J, with 12 bases in the middle. In nucleotides, the CDR3 is TGTGCCAGTAGTATAGACGCTAGGGGCTTCTACAATGAGCAGTTCTTC. It translates to CASSIDARGFYNEQFF.

This chain connects TRBV28 to TRBJ1-2; D is unclear. Between the trimmed V and J ends, which lost 6 bases and 2 bases, there was a span of 19 bases. This CDR3 has 16 residues. CDR1 is MDHEN, CDR2 SYDVKM, per germline. CDR3: CASSSGQEGPNYGYTF. The CDR3 nucleotides read TGTGCCAGCAGCTCCGGGCAGGAGGGCCCGAACTATGGCTACACCTTC.

The chain uses TRBV7-2 and TRBJ2-3; a weak D match, TRBD2 (7 bases). The CDR3 is made up of 16 amino acids. V was cut by 5 bases and J by 3 bases, with 18 bases left in between. CDR1 SGHTA and CDR2 FQGNSA come from the germline V gene. The CDR3 sequence is CASSPVGGGLTDTQYF. The CDR3 nucleotides are TGTGCCAGCAGCCCGGTTGGGGGGGGCTTGACAGATACGCAGTATTTT.